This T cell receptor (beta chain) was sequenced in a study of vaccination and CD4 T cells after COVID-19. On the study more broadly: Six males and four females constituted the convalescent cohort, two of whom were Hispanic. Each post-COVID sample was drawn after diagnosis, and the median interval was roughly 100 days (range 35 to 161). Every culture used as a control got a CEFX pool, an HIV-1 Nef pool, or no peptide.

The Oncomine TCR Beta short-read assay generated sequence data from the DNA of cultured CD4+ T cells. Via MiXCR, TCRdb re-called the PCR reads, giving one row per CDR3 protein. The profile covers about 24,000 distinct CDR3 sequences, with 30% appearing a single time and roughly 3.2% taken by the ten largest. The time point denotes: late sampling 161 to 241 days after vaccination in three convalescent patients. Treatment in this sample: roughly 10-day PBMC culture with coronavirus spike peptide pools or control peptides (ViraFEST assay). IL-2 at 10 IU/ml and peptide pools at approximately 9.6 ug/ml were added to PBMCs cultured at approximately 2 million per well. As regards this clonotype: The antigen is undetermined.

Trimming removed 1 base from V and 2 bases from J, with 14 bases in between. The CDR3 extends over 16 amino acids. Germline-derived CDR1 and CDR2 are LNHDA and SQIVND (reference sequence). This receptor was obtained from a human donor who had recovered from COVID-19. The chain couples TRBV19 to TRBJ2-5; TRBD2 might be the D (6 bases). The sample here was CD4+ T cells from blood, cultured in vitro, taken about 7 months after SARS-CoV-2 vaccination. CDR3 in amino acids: CASSIAGGSGQETQYF. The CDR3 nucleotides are TGTGCCAGTAGTATAGCCGGGGGTAGTGGACAAGAGACCCAGTACTTC. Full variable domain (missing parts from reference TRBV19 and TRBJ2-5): DGGITQSPKYLFRKEGQNVTLSCEQNLNHDAMYWYRQDPGQGLRLIYYSQIVNDFQKGDIAEGYSVSREKKESFPLTVTSAQKNPTAFYLCASSIAGGSGQETQYFGPGTRLLVL.